The T cell receptor (beta chain) under discussion was sequenced for a study of cytomegalovirus exposure and HLA in healthy donors. Germline values: CDR1 MNHEY, CDR2 SVGAGI. V gave up 0 bases and J gave up 0 bases; unmatched junction bases: 3. This CDR3 spans 16 amino acids. The PCR was carried out with 60 Vbeta primers and 13 Jbeta primers. Clones were read by immunoSEQ multiplex PCR, and TCRdb kept only the in-frame ones, dropping some. The table includes 190,000 or so clones, 80% to 85% detected once. Only a few counts were recorded for this clone. Sequenced input: PBMCs. This sequence was found in a man in his fifties in good health and CMV-seronegative. The chain employs TRBV6-5 and TRBJ2-7; 9 nucleotides align to TRBD2. The CDR3 region is CASSYSGTSFSYEQYF. The CDR3 region has the DNA TGTGCCAGCAGTTACTCCGGGACTAGCTTCTCCTACGAGCAGTACTTC.